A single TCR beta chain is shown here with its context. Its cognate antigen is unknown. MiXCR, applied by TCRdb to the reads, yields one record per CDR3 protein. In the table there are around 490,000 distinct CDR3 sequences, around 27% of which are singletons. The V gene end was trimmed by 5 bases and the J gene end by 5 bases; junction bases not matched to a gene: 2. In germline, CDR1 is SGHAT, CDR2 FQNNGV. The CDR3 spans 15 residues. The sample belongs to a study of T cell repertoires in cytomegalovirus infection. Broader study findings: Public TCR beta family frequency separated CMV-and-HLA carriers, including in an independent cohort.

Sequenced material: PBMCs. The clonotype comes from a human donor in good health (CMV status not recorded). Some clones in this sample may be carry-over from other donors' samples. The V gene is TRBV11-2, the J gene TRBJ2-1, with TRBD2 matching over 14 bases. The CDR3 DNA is TGTGCCAGCAGCGGGACTAGCGGGGGAGACAATGAGCAGTTCTTC. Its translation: CASSGTSGGDNEQFF. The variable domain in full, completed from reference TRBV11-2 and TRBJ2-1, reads EAGVAQSPRYKIIEKRQSVAFWCNPISGHATLYWYQQILGQGPKLLIQFQNNGVVDDSQLPKDRFSAERLKGVDSTLKIQPAKLEDSAVYLCASSGTSGGDNEQFFGPGTRLTVL.